Listed here are 26 T cell receptor beta chains from one sample, sequenced in a study of post-analysis software for immune sequencing data. Prepared TCR beta cDNA libraries contained unique molecular identifiers. TCRdb independently ran MiXCR on the PCR reads; one entry per CDR3 protein. The profile shows roughly 540,000 distinct CDR3 sequences, 30% to 40% of them singletons. Their antigens are not known. Study-wide results and limits: When patients were compared with controls, four or five TRBV segments were more frequent, TRBV5-6, TRBV5-1 and TRBV20-1 among them.

The specimen sequenced was blood. Receptors originate from a girl younger than 18 with multiple sclerosis.

This sequence joins TRBV20-1 and TRBJ2-5, with 8 nucleotides matching TRBD2. J was trimmed by 2 bases and V by 6 bases; bases with no gene match: 8. Germline assignment: CDR1 DFQATT and CDR2 SNEGSKA (reference sequence). The CDR3 is 14 residues long. DNA for the CDR3: TGCAGTGCCTCTCCGTTAGCGGGGCAAGAGACCCAGTACTTC. Protein: CSASPLAGQETQYF.

This clonotype has only a few counts. CDR3 amino acids: CASSLGAGAYNEQFF. In DNA, the CDR3 is TGCGCCAGCAGCTTGGGGGCAGGGGCCTACAATGAGCAGTTCTTC. The chain uses TRBV5-1 and TRBJ2-1, with a tentative D call TRBD1 (6 bases). This CDR3 has 15 residues. The germline V and J ends were trimmed by 0 bases and 2 bases, with 9 bases remaining between them. CDR1 and CDR2 (germline): SGHRS, YFSETQ. Supplemented by reference TRBV5-1 and TRBJ2-1, the full variable domain reads KAGVTQTPRYLIKTRGQQVTLSCSPISGHRSVSWYQQTPGQGLQFLFEYFSETQRNKGNFPGRFSGRQFSNSRSEMNVSTLELGDSALYLCASSLGAGAYNEQFFGPGTRLTVL.

J is TRBJ2-1 and V is TRBV7-8; D not resolved. Looked up from germline, CDR1 is SGHVS and CDR2 is FQNEAQ. The germline V and J ends were trimmed by 2 bases and 10 bases, with 9 bases remaining between them. The CDR3 is 12 amino acids. CDR3 nucleotide sequence: TGTGCCAGCAGCTTATTGGGCTACGAGCAGTTCTTC. This gives the protein CASSLLGYEQFF.

The genes are TRBV11-1 and TRBJ2-5, with D tentatively TRBD1 or TRBD2 (5 bases each). V was trimmed by 6 bases and J by 2 bases, leaving 13 bases between them. Germline CDR1 and CDR2: SGHAT and FQDESV (reference sequence). The CDR3 is 14 amino acids. This CDR3 is CASSAPWGQETQYF. The CDR3 nucleotides read TGTGCCAGCAGTGCTCCGTGGGGGCAAGAGACCCAGTACTTC.

This clonotype was counted many times. Relative to the germline gene, one junction end is altered; a read error may explain this. This chain connects TRBV4-1 to TRBJ2-1, with D possibly matching TRBD2 (5 bases). This CDR3 has 17 residues. Germline CDR1 MGHRA, CDR2 YSYEKL. The CDR3 here is CASSERSSGDLYDEQFF. In DNA form, the CDR3 reads TGCGCCAGCAGCGAAAGGTCTTCCGGGGATCTCTACGATGAGCAGTTCTTC.

The chain uses TRBV24-1 and TRBJ2-1; the D is unclear. Trimming removed 4 bases from V and 7 bases from J, with 7 bases in between. CDR3 length: 12 amino acids. Germline assignment: CDR1 KGHDR and CDR2 SFDVKD. The CDR3, as DNA: TGTGCCACCAGTGAACGTTCTAATGAGCAGTTCTTC. Translation: CATSERSNEQFF.

The rearrangement uses TRBV20-1 and TRBJ1-2, with 11 bases aligning to TRBD1. Per the germline V gene, CDR1 is DFQATT and CDR2 is SNEGSKA (reference sequence). The CDR3 contains 21 residues. With V trimmed by 1 base and J by 5 bases, 24 bases remained unmatched. The CDR3 coding sequence is TGCAGTGCTAGAGTAATGAGTGGACTCGGACAGGGGGCCGGGGAACGTTATGGCTACACCTTC. Translated, it gives CSARVMSGLGQGAGERYGYTF.

This clonotype was found a few times. The chain combines TRBV3-1 with TRBJ1-1; D ambiguous. The CDR3 loop spans 15 amino acids. Germline V CDR1 and CDR2: LGHDT, YNNKEL (reference sequence). Trimming took 1 base from V and 3 from J, leaving 12 bases between them. The CDR3 is CASSQGLRRDTEAFF. Here the CDR3 DNA reads TGTGCCAGCAGCCAAGGACTAAGACGGGACACTGAAGCTTTCTTT.

This clonotype showed up just a few times. This rearrangement joins TRBV20-1 to TRBJ2-7, with a weak D call TRBD2 (5 bases). Germline CDR1 is DFQATT and CDR2 is SNEGSKA (reference sequence). The germline V and J ends were trimmed by 4 bases and 6 bases, with 22 bases remaining between them. The CDR3 loop spans 15 amino acids. CDR3 in amino acids: CSANRVHPGGSEQYF. Here the CDR3 DNA reads TGCAGTGCTAACCGGGTACACCCAGGAGGCTCCGAGCAGTACTTC.

The sample holds a few counts of this clonotype. This chain's CDR3 is CASSLPYRTYEQYF. CDR3 sequence (DNA): TGCGCCAGCAGCCTACCGTACCGCACCTACGAGCAGTACTTC. The chain combines TRBV4-1 with TRBJ2-7; the D is unclear. The CDR3 sequence is 14 residues long. V was cut by 4 bases and J by 2 bases, with 12 bases left in between. CDR1 is MGHRA and CDR2 is YSYEKL in the germline V gene.

This rearrangement joins TRBV28 to TRBJ1-2, with 8 bases lining up with TRBD1. Germline V gene data show CDR1 as MDHEN and CDR2 as SYDVKM. The CDR3 length is 15 residues. V dropped 4 bases and J dropped 2; count of bases not matched to a gene: 6. The CDR3 loop reads CASSSAGGRNYGYTF. The CDR3, as DNA: TGTGCCAGCAGTTCCGCAGGGGGCCGGAACTATGGCTACACCTTC.

This clonotype was detected a few times. The chain couples TRBV6-5 to TRBJ1-2; D is possibly TRBD1 (5 bases). The CDR3 is 14 amino acids. V lost 0 bases, J lost 5 bases, and 10 bases lay in between. The germline gives CDR1 MNHEY, CDR2 SVGAGI. The CDR3 is CASSYSDSIYGYTF. CDR3 DNA sequence: TGTGCCAGCAGTTACTCAGACAGTATTTATGGCTACACCTTC.

This rearrangement joins TRBV10-3 to TRBJ1-1; D possibly corresponds to TRBD1 (5 bases). Germline lookup yields CDR1 ENHRY and CDR2 SYGVKD. This CDR3 region has 14 residues. V was cut by 6 bases and J by 10 bases, with 21 bases left in between. CDR3: CAIRDQGARSGAFF. CDR3 coding DNA: TGTGCCATCAGGGACCAAGGGGCACGATCAGGAGCTTTCTTT.

The V gene is TRBV6-1, the J gene TRBJ2-7, with D possibly matching TRBD1 (6 bases). Germline loops: CDR1 MNHNS, CDR2 SASEGT. This CDR3 spans 15 amino acids. V gave up 3 bases and J gave up 5 bases, with 17 bases separating them. For the CDR3, the DNA is TGTGCCAGCAGTGAGAACCCGAACAGGGCTCACGAGCAGTACTTC. Amino acids: CASSENPNRAHEQYF.

The CDR3: CASSLNVGANGYTF. The CDR3 DNA is TGTGCCAGCAGCTTAAATGTGGGAGCGAATGGCTACACCTTC. This sequence joins TRBV7-9 and TRBJ1-2; no clear D. The CDR3 consists of 14 residues. Germline CDR1 SEHNR, CDR2 FQNEAQ (reference sequence). V was trimmed by 2 bases and J by 6 bases, leaving 13 bases between them. The variable domain in full, with the rest retrieved from reference TRBV7-9 and TRBJ1-2, is DTGVSQNPRHKITKRGQNVTFRCDPISEHNRLYWYRQTLGQGPEFLTYFQNEAQLEKSRLLSDRFSAERPKGSFSTLEIQRTEQGDSAMYLCASSLNVGANGYTFGSGTRLTVV.

The rearrangement joins TRBV9 to TRBJ2-1; 10 bases fit TRBD1. The CDR3 is made up of 15 amino acids. The V gene end was trimmed by 4 bases and the J gene end by 5 bases; junction bases not matched to a gene: 6. Germline V CDR1 and CDR2: SGDLS, YYNGEE. In DNA form, the CDR3 reads TGTGCCAGCAGCAGAGGACAGGGGGGAAACAATGAGCAGTTCTTC. This translates into CASSRGQGGNNEQFF.

The CDR3 coding sequence is TGCAGTGCTAGATCTGACAGGGAGGGCAATCAGCCCCAGCATTTT. As protein: CSARSDREGNQPQHF. The chain uses TRBV20-1 and TRBJ1-5, with TRBD1 matching over 7 bases. From germline, CDR1 is DFQATT and CDR2 SNEGSKA (reference sequence). CDR3 length: 15 residues. J gave up 2 bases and V 2 bases, and 6 bases lay outside the gene matches.

Turning to this clonotype: One end of the junction fails to match germline, which may point to a read error. This chain joins TRBV4-1 and TRBJ1-1; D is perhaps TRBD1 (6 bases). The CDR3 runs 19 residues. Germline CDR1 is MGHRA and CDR2 is YSYEKL. The DNA of the CDR3 is TGCGCCAGTAGCCAAGATGTTGTTTCGCCGGGACACATGAACACTGAAGCTTTCTTT. Translating gives CASSQDVVSPGHMNTEAFF.

The gene calls are TRBV3-1 and TRBJ2-7, with TRBD1 as a possible D gene (5 bases). Matching the DNA end better, TRBJ2-4 makes the J call doubtful. Germline V gene lookup returns CDR1 LGHDT and CDR2 YNNKEL (reference sequence). This CDR3 is 16 amino acids long. CDR3 bases: TGTGCCAGCAGCCAACGCAAGGGGCTCGCCAAAAACATTCAGTACTTC. It is translated as CASSQRKGLAKNIQYF.

J is TRBJ2-3 and V is TRBV20-1; D may be TRBD1 or TRBD2 (6 bases each). The CDR3 runs to 16 residues. Germline values: CDR1 DFQATT, CDR2 SNEGSKA (reference sequence). Trimming removed 3 bases from V and 3 bases from J, with 19 bases in between. CDR3: CSASGGRGMGTDTQYF. Here the CDR3 DNA reads TGCAGTGCTAGTGGGGGGCGGGGAATGGGGACAGATACGCAGTATTTT.

This clonotype was detected a few times. The chain carries TRBV6-5 and TRBJ1-1; D is perhaps TRBD1 (6 bases). The CDR3 runs to 16 residues. The V end was cut by 6 bases, the J end by 3 bases, with 20 bases between. CDR1 is MNHEY and CDR2 is SVGAGI in the germline V gene. In DNA, the CDR3 is TGTGCCAGCAGCCCGGCGGGGGGCTTGGCCGACACTGAAGCTTTCTTT. It codes for CASSPAGGLADTEAFF.

Sample share makes this clonotype medium-sized. The V and J genes are TRBV7-9 and TRBJ1-6; 7 bases line up with TRBD1. The germline gives CDR1 SEHNR, CDR2 FQNEAQ (reference sequence). The CDR3 consists of 15 residues. Trimming cost V 1 base and J 12 bases; bases outside gene matches: 9. The CDR3 region is CASSLDFQGGRPLHF. For the CDR3, the DNA is TGTGCCAGCAGCTTAGATTTCCAGGGGGGGAGACCCCTCCACTTT.

This clonotype came up a few times. V is TRBV5-5 and J is TRBJ1-1, with 9 positions matching TRBD1. The trim removed 2 bases at V and 7 bases at J, leaving 3 bases unmatched. The CDR3 has 13 residues. The germline gives CDR1 SGHKS, CDR2 YYEKEE (reference sequence). For the CDR3, the DNA is TGTGCCAGCAGCTTCCGGACAGGGGTTGAAGCTTTCTTT. Translated, it gives CASSFRTGVEAFF.

The chain links TRBV18 to TRBJ1-1; perhaps TRBD1 as D (6 bases). CDR1 and CDR2 from the germline V gene are KGHSH and LQKENI. The CDR3 sequence is 19 residues long. The V end was cut by 2 bases, the J end by 0 bases, with 22 bases between. CDR3 sequence (DNA): TGTGCCAGCTCACCAAACTTTTCTCCCCGGGGGGGCGTGAACACTGAAGCTTTCTTT. Its protein is CASSPNFSPRGGVNTEAFF. The full variable domain, rest sourced from reference TRBV18 and TRBJ1-1, is NAGVMQNPRHLVRRRGQEARLRCSPMKGHSHVYWYRQLPEEGLKFMVYLQKENIIDESGMPKERFSAEFPKEGPSILRIQQVVRGDSAAYFCASSPNFSPRGGVNTEAFFGQGTRLTVV.

The chain has TRBV18 and TRBJ1-2; the D is unclear. V gave up 2 bases and J gave up 5 bases, with 21 bases separating them. Per the germline V gene, CDR1 is KGHSH and CDR2 is LQKENI. This CDR3 is built from 17 residues. For the CDR3, the DNA is TGTGCCAGCTCACCAATGGGTTTGCAGGCGGAATTGTATGGCTACACCTTC. Translating it yields CASSPMGLQAELYGYTF.

The chain recombines TRBV5-6 with TRBJ2-1; 7 nucleotides line up with TRBD2. CDR3 length: 13 residues. CDR1 SGHDT and CDR2 YYEEEE come from the germline V gene. The junction had 7 bases not matched to a gene; V was cut back by 0 bases and J by 13 bases. The CDR3 DNA reads as TGTGCCAGCAGCTTGGCTAGCTGGACTAGACAGTTCTTC. Translating it yields CASSLASWTRQFF.